This TCR beta chain was sequenced during a study of OX40 agonist ivuxolimab in advanced cancers. Broader study findings: Researchers did not establish what antigens the expanded peripheral T cells target.

Some clones are missing from TCRdb's copy, which holds only in-frame ones; the method was immunoSEQ multiplex PCR. In the table there are nearly 35,000 clones, 92% of which are singletons. For this clone: Its antigen is currently unknown.

Sequences were derived from CD4+ or CD8+ T cells sorted from blood, sampled in a trial of the OX40 agonist ivuxolimab. This TCR was sampled from an adult with an advanced solid tumor such as melanoma, head and neck, liver or kidney cancer.

This chain's CDR3 is CASTSTGINEQFF. Written as DNA, the CDR3 is TGTGCCAGTACCTCGACAGGGATCAATGAGCAGTTCTTC. The gene calls are TRBV19 and TRBJ2-1, with 7 bases identical to TRBD1. V trimming: 7 bases; J trimming: 6 bases; junction bases outside the gene matches: 6. The CDR3 has 13 amino acids. Germline CDR1 reads LNHDA; CDR2 reads SQIVND (reference sequence). The full variable domain, with the rest looked up from reference TRBV19 and TRBJ2-1, is DGGITQSPKYLFRKEGQNVTLSCEQNLNHDAMYWYRQDPGQGLRLIYYSQIVNDFQKGDIAEGYSVSREKKESFPLTVTSAQKNPTAFYLCASTSTGINEQFFGPGTRLTVL.